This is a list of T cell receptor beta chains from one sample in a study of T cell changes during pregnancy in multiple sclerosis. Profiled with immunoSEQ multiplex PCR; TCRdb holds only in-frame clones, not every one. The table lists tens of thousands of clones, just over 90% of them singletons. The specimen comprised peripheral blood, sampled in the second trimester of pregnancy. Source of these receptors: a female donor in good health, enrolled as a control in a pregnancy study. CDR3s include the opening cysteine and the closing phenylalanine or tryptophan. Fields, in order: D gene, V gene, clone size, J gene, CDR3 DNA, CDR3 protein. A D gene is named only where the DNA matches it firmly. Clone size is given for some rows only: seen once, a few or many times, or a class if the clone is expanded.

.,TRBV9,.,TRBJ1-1,TGTGCCAGCAGCCCCCGAGGTATCATGAACACTGAAGCTTTCTTT,CASSPRGIMNTEAFF
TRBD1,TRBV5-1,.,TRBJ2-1,TGCGCCAGCAGTAGACAGGGATTAGAGCAGTTCTTC,CASSRQGLEQFF
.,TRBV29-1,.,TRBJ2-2,TGCACCGTTAGAAAGTCAGGGCGAGAGACCGGGGAGCTGTTTTTT,CTVRKSGRETGELFF
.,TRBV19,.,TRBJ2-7,TGTGCCAGTAGTATGCGCCTAGATCTCCCGTACGAGCAGTACTTC,CASSMRLDLPYEQYF
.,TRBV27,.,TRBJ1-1,TGTGCCAGCAGTTTTAGCAGTGAGGTTAACACTGAAGCTTTCTTT,CASSFSSEVNTEAFF
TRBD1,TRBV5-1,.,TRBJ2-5,TGCGCCAGCAGCCCCGGGACAGAGGTGACCCAGTACTTC,CASSPGTEVTQYF
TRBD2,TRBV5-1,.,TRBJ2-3,TGCGCCAGCAGCTGGGGGGGAGGATCCACAGATACGCAGTATTTT,CASSWGGGSTDTQYF
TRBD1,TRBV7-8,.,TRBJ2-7,TGTGCCAGCAGCCCGAGGACAGGGACCAACTACGAGCAGTACTTC,CASSPRTGTNYEQYF
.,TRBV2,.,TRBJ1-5,TGTGCCAGCAGTGAAGCGCTGGGGGGGTGGAAGCCCCAGCATTTT,CASSEALGGWKPQHF
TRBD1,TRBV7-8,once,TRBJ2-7,TGTGCCAGCAGCTTAGCGGCGACAGGGCCTTCCTACGAGCAGTACTTC,CASSLAATGPSYEQYF
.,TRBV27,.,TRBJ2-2,TGTGCCAGCAGTTTAGGGGCAGTTGGGGACACCGGGGAGCTGTTTTTT,CASSLGAVGDTGELFF
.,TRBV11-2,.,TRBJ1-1,TGTGCCAGCAGCCCAATCCGATTACCTCGTCCTGGGCAGGGAGGAGCTTTCTTT,CASSPIRLPRPGQGGAFF
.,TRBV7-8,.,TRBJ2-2,TGTGCCAGCAGCTTAGCGTCGTACGGGAGTTACACCGGGGAGCTGTTTTTT,CASSLASYGSYTGELFF
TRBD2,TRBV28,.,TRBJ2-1,TGTGCCAGCAGTTTGGCTAGCGGGCCCTACAATGAGCAGTTCTTC,CASSLASGPYNEQFF